What follows are 8 T cell receptor beta chains derived from one specimen sequenced in a study of shared clonotypes between healthy human individuals. Assay: immunoSEQ multiplex PCR; the TCRdb copy retains only in-frame clones and omits some. The data hold millions of clones, with roughly 95% observed a single time. Sample: naive CD4+ T cells sorted from blood. Subset in this sample: CD45RA+ positively selected. The receptors come from a man between 18 and 35 years old in good health.

This clone has a single count. The V call is TRBV6-1, the J call TRBJ1-2, with D unclear. Germline V lookup: CDR1 MNHNS, CDR2 SASEGT. V was shortened by 1 base and J by 5 bases, with 17 bases between the two germline ends. This CDR3 has 16 residues. CDR3 coding DNA: TGTGCCAGCAGTGAAGAATCTCAGTCCCGTTTATATGGCTACACCTTC. This translates into CASSEESQSRLYGYTF.

The CDR3 DNA sequence: TGTGCCAGCAGTGCCGGTGGGACCGGGACAGGGTTAGGCTACACCTTC. Residues: CASSAGGTGTGLGYTF. The chain couples TRBV6-6 to TRBJ1-2, with 9 nucleotides matching TRBD1. There are 16 residues in the CDR3. Germline CDR1 and CDR2: MNHNY and SVGAGI (reference sequence). With V trimmed by 5 bases and J by 8 bases, 15 bases remained unmatched.

The genes are TRBV6-1 and TRBJ2-3; 8 nucleotides agree with TRBD1. Germline loops: CDR1 MNHNS, CDR2 SASEGT. This CDR3 spans 16 amino acids. Losses at the gene ends were 0 bases for V and 6 bases for J; bases not matched to a gene: 8. In nucleotides, the CDR3 is TGTGCCAGCAGTGAAGCATGGGGGACAGGCTGGGATACGCAGTATTTT. This sequence encodes CASSEAWGTGWDTQYF.

As regards this clone: This same CDR3 is encoded by further DNA sequences in the sample. The chain is built from TRBV10-3 and TRBJ2-1; no clear D gene. The germline V and J ends were trimmed by 0 bases and 10 bases, with 4 bases remaining between them. Germline-derived CDR1 and CDR2 are ENHRY and SYGVKD. The CDR3 length is 11 residues. The CDR3 region is CAISESSEQFF. CDR3 DNA: TGTGCCATCAGTGAGTCGTCGGAGCAGTTCTTC.

The chain has TRBV5-6 and TRBJ1-5; no reliable D call. CDR1 is SGHDT, CDR2 YYEEEE, per germline. The CDR3 runs 15 residues. Deletions cut 0 bases from V and 2 bases from J, with 9 bases between. The CDR3 here is CASSLATGRNQPQHF. In DNA, the CDR3 is TGTGCCAGCAGCTTGGCTACCGGGCGCAATCAGCCCCAGCATTTT. The variable domain in full, completed from reference TRBV5-6 and TRBJ1-5, reads DAGVTQSPTHLIKTRGQQVTLRCSPKSGHDTVSWYQQALGQGPQFIFQYYEEEERQRGNFPDRFSGHQFPNYSSELNVNALLLGDSALYLCASSLATGRNQPQHFGDGTRLSIL.

This clone was observed a handful of times. V usage is TRBV19 and J usage is TRBJ1-5, with D unresolved. CDR1 LNHDA and CDR2 SQIVND come from the germline V gene (reference sequence). V gave up 7 bases and J gave up 1 base, with 8 bases separating them. This CDR3 is built from 13 residues. CDR3 sequence (DNA): TGTGCCAGTACCCTGGACAGCAATCAGCCCCAGCATTTT. It encodes CASTLDSNQPQHF.

This chain connects TRBV14 to TRBJ2-7, with D tentatively TRBD2 (5 bases). CDR3 length: 17 residues. CDR1 and CDR2 from the germline V gene are SGHDN and FVKESK. V lost 0 bases and J 3 bases, leaving 18 bases between the germline ends. In DNA form, the CDR3 reads TGTGCCAGCAGCCAAGACCGGGCGGGCCCCTTTGGCTACGAGCAGTACTTC. Translation gives CASSQDRAGPFGYEQYF.

The V gene is TRBV6-5, the J gene TRBJ2-1; 12 bases line up with TRBD2. Losses at the gene ends were 6 bases for V and 6 bases for J; bases not matched to a gene: 6. The CDR3 spans 15 residues. Germline V gene sequence: CDR1 MNHEY, CDR2 SVGAGI. CDR3 sequence: CASRGASGRANEQFF. The CDR3 DNA sequence: TGTGCCAGCAGGGGAGCTAGCGGGAGGGCCAATGAGCAGTTCTTC.